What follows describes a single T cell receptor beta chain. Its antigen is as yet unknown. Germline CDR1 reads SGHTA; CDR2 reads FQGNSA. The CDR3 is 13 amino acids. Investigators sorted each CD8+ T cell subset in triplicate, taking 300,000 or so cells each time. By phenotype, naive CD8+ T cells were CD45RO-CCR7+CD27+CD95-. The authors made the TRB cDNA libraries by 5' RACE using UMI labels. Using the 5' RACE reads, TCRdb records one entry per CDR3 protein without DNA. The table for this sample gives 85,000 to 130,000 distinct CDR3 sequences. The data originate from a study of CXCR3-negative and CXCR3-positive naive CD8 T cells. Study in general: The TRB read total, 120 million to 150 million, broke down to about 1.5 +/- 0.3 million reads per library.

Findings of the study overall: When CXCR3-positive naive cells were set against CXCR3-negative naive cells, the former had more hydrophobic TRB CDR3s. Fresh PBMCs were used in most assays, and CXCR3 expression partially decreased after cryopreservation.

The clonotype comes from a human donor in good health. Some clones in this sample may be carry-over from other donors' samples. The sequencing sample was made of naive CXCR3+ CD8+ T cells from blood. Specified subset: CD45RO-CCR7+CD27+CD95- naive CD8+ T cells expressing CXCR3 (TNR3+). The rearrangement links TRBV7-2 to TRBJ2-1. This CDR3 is CASSLDGFNEQFF.